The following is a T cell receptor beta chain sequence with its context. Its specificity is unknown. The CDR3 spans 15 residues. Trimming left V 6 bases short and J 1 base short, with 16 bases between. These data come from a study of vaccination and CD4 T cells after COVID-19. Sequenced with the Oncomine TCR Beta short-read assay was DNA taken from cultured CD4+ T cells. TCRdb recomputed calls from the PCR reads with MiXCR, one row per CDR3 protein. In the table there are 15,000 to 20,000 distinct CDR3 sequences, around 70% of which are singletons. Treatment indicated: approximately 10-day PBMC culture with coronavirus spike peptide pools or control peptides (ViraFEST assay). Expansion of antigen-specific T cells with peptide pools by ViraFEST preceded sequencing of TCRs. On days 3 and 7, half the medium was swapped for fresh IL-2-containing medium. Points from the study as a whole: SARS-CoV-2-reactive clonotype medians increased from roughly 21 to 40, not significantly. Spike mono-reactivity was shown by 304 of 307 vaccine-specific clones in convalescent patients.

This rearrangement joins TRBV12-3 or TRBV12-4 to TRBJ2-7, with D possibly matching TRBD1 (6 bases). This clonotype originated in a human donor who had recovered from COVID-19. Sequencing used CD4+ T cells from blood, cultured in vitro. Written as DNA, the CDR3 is TGTGCCAGCAGATCCCAGGGGATATTATCCTACGAGCAGTACTTC. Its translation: CASRSQGILSYEQYF.